The rows below give T cell receptor beta chains drawn from one sample of a study of cytomegalovirus exposure and HLA in healthy donors. Sequencing was performed with immunoSEQ multiplex PCR; in TCRdb, only in-frame clones are kept and a portion is missing. In the table there are about 100,000 clones, more than 65% of which are singletons. Source material: PBMCs. All receptors come from a woman between 18 and 29 years old in good health and CMV-seropositive. CDR3s include the opening cysteine and the closing phenylalanine or tryptophan. Fields, in order: clone size, J gene, V gene, D gene, CDR3 protein, CDR3 DNA. A D gene is named only where the DNA matches it firmly. Only part of the rows carry a size: once, few, many, or a class if the clone is expanded.

NA | TRBJ1-2 | TRBV11-2 | NA | CASSSDPGNYGYTF | TGTGCCAGCAGCTCGGATCCGGGTAACTATGGCTACACCTTC
NA | TRBJ2-1 | TRBV19 | NA | CASSLRGGANYNEQFF | TGTGCCAGTAGTCTCAGGGGAGGGGCGAACTACAATGAGCAGTTCTTC
few | TRBJ2-4 | TRBV6-1 | TRBD1 | CASLGQGRTKNIQYF | TGTGCCAGCTTGGGACAGGGACGAACCAAAAACATTCAGTACTTC
NA | TRBJ1-1 | TRBV6-5 | TRBD1 | CASRRTGGETFF | TGTGCCAGCAGACGGACAGGGGGCGAAACTTTCTTT
NA | TRBJ1-2 | TRBV6-5 | NA | CASGEANYGYTF | TGTGCCAGCGGTGAGGCTAACTATGGCTACACCTTC
NA | TRBJ2-1 | TRBV4-3 | TRBD2 | CASSQDEASGRANQQFF | TGCGCCAGCAGCCAAGATGAGGCTAGCGGGAGGGCCAACCAGCAGTTCTTC
NA | TRBJ2-3 | TRBV7-7 | NA | CASSSTSGRKDTQYF | TGTGCCAGCAGCTCGACCTCGGGAAGGAAGGATACGCAGTATTTT
NA | TRBJ2-7 | TRBV27 | TRBD1 | CASRQGREQYF | TGTGCCAGTCGACAGGGACGGGAGCAGTACTTC
few | TRBJ2-7 | TRBV19 | NA | CASSIGRSYEQYF | TGTGCCAGTAGTATAGGGAGGTCCTACGAGCAGTACTTC
NA | TRBJ2-1 | TRBV11-1 | NA | CASSLDPGDEQFF | TGTGCCAGCAGCTTAGATCCGGGAGATGAGCAGTTCTTC